This T cell receptor beta chain was documented in a study of cytomegalovirus exposure and HLA in healthy donors. Study background: The Caucasian-associated ancestry cluster held 65% to 85% of approximately 400 genotyped donors.

PCR involved 60 Vbeta and 13 Jbeta primers. Only in-frame clones appear in the TCRdb table, and some are missing; sequencing was by immunoSEQ multiplex PCR. Its table lists approximately 140,000 clones. The CDR3 has 15 residues. Trimming left V 5 bases short and J 3 bases short, with 13 bases between. CDR1 and CDR2 from the germline V gene are SGHTA and FQGNSA. Notes on the study in general: Researchers reported from a later analysis that most CMV-associated TCR beta chains appeared HLA-restricted. Later, an analysis showed that TCR beta chains associated with HLA were more clonally expanded than others that were equally common. The study flagged 150 to 200 TCR beta chains as cytomegalovirus-associated.

With regard to this clone: Its antigen is unknown.

This sequence originates from a woman aged 50 to 65 in good health and CMV-seronegative. The sequencing sample was made of PBMCs. The chain links TRBV7-2 to TRBJ1-4; D remains unclear. The CDR3 here is CASSRGGKANEKLFF. CDR3 sequence (DNA): TGTGCCAGCAGCCGCGGCGGCAAAGCTAATGAAAAACTGTTTTTT. The entire variable domain, with the rest obtained from reference TRBV7-2 and TRBJ1-4, is as follows: GAGVSQSPSNKVTEKGKDVELRCDPISGHTALYWYRQSLGQGLEFLIYFQGNSAPDKSGLPSDRFSAERTGGSVSTLTIQRTQQEDSAVYLCASSRGGKANEKLFFGSGTQLSVL.